The following is a T cell receptor beta chain sequence with its context. Authors' data handling: Reference gene primers were amplified, and this amplification served to estimate nucleated cell counts. TCRdb's copy holds only in-frame clones and misses some; the assay was immunoSEQ multiplex PCR. The DNA was the basis for D and trimming; V, J and clone size are from that table. The sample includes 100,000 to 120,000 clones, approximately 80% of them seen just once. This sample stems from a study of blood T cell repertoires in COVID-19. This CDR3 comprises 14 residues. Germline V CDR1 and CDR2: SGDLS, YYNGEE. Trimming cost V 0 bases and J 3 bases, with 6 bases left between them.

The source of this sequence is a woman aged 70-85 years with acute or convalescent COVID-19. The chain links TRBV9 to TRBJ2-2; D unclear. Specimen: peripheral blood. This CDR3 is CASSVELYTGELFF. CDR3 nucleotides: TGTGCCAGCAGCGTAGAACTTTACACCGGGGAGCTGTTTTTT.